This T cell receptor (beta chain) was captured by sequencing in a study of T cell clones after liver transplantation. Study details: A pre-transplant mixed lymphocyte reaction with TCRbeta sequencing defined graft-donor-reactive clones followed in post-transplant blood.

The trim removed 1 base at V and 8 bases at J, leaving 3 bases unmatched. Germline loops: CDR1 SGDLS, CDR2 YYNGEE. The CDR3 extends over 13 amino acids. The method was immunoSEQ multiplex PCR; TCRdb's version includes in-frame clones alone and lacks a portion of them. The table has over 70,000 clones, over 70% seen once. The clonotype originates from a human patient who received a liver transplant. Some T cells may be provided by the graft donor. V is TRBV9 and J is TRBJ2-7; TRBD1 agrees at 10 bases. Material: CD4+ T cells from blood, obtained 12 months after liver transplant. In DNA form, the CDR3 reads TGTGCCAGCAGCGTAAGGGGACAGGGGCAGCAGTACTTC. Residues: CASSVRGQGQQYF.